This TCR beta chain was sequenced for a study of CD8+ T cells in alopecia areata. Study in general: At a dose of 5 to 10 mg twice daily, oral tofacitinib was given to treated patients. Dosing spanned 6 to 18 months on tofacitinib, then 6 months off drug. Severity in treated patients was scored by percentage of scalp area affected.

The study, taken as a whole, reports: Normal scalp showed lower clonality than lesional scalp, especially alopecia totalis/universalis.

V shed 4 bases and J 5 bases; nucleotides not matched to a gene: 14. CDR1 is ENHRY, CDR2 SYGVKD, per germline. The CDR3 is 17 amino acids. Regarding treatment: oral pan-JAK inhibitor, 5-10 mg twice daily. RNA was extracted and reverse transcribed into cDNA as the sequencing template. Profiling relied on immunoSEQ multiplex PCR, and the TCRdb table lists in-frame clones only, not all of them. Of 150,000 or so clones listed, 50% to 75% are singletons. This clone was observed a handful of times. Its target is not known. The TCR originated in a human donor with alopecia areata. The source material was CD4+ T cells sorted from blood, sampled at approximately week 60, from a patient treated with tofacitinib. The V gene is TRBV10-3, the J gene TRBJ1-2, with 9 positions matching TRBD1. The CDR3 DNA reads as TGTGCCATCAGTGCCTCGGGACAGGGCCCGAGGGTTTATGGCTACACCTTC. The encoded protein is CAISASGQGPRVYGYTF.